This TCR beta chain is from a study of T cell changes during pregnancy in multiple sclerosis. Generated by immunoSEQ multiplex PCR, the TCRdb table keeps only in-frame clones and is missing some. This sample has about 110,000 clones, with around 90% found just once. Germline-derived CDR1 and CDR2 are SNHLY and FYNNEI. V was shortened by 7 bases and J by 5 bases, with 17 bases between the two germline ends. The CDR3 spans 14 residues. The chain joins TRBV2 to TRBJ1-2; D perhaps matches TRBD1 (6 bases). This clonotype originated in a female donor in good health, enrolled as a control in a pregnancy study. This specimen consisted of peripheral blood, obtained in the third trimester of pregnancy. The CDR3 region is CASTVHKGEYGYTF. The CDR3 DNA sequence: TGTGCCAGCACAGTACATAAGGGGGAGTATGGCTACACCTTC.